This entry lists 25 T cell receptor beta chains sequenced from one sample in a study. TCRdb recomputed calls from the 5' RACE reads with MiXCR, one row per CDR3 protein. The table includes approximately 53,000 distinct CDR3 sequences, 25% to 35% detected once. Material for sequencing was tumor-infiltrating memory CD4+ T cells sorted from the breast tumor. Subset indicated: memory CD4+ T cells, CD4+CD45RO+CD25-. These TCRs come from a female donor with breast cancer.

The chain recombines TRBV30 with TRBJ2-2; D ambiguous. V lost 0 bases, J lost 6 bases, and 8 bases lay in between. CDR1 and CDR2 from the germline V gene are GTSNPN and SVGIG (reference sequence). The CDR3 totals 13 residues. Here the CDR3 reads CAWSVMGAGELFF. DNA of the CDR3: TGTGCCTGGAGTGTAATGGGTGCCGGGGAGCTGTTTTTT.

This clonotype has just a few counts. V and J are TRBV6-5 and TRBJ2-5; 12 bases fit TRBD2. V shed 8 bases and J 4 bases; nucleotides not matched to a gene: 5. This CDR3 has 14 amino acids. CDR1 and CDR2 (germline): MNHEY, SVGAGI. CDR3 nucleotide sequence: TGTGCCAGCCGAGGACTAGCGGGACGAGAGACCCAGTACTTC. Amino acids: CASRGLAGRETQYF.

The table lists this clonotype with a few counts. V usage is TRBV24-1 and J usage is TRBJ2-5; D possibly corresponds to TRBD2 (6 bases). CDR3 length: 15 amino acids. CDR1 KGHDR and CDR2 SFDVKD come from the germline V gene. The V end was cut by 3 bases, the J end by 4 bases, with 14 bases between. Here the CDR3 DNA reads TGTGCCACCAGTGATCCGGTGGAGGGATCAGAGACCCAGTACTTC. Amino acid sequence: CATSDPVEGSETQYF.

There are a few counts of this clonotype. The chain carries TRBV7-2 and TRBJ2-5; D is uncertain. CDR3 length: 12 amino acids. Between the trimmed V and J ends, which lost 5 bases and 0 bases, there was a span of 4 bases. Germline values: CDR1 SGHTA, CDR2 FQGNSA. The CDR3 loop reads CASSLYQETQYF. In DNA form, the CDR3 reads TGTGCCAGCAGCCTATACCAAGAGACCCAGTACTTC.

This clonotype was picked up a small number of times. The rearrangement links TRBV28 to TRBJ2-5, with 9 bases matching TRBD1. Trimming cost V 4 bases and J 5 bases; bases outside gene matches: 5. This CDR3 has 14 amino acids. Germline CDR1 reads MDHEN; CDR2 reads SYDVKM. As DNA, the CDR3 is TGTGCCAGCAGTTCGACAGGGGGTGGGGAGACCCAGTACTTC. Translated, it gives CASSSTGGGETQYF.

This sequence joins TRBV11-1 and TRBJ1-1, with 8 bases fitting TRBD1. Germline V lookup: CDR1 SGHAT, CDR2 FQDESV (reference sequence). This CDR3 is built from 14 residues. V was pared by 5 bases and J by 5 bases, with 7 bases of the junction left unmatched. The CDR3 bases are TGTGCCAGCAGCATAACAGGGGGGGAAACTGAAGCTTTCTTT. Its translation is CASSITGGETEAFF.

The table lists this clonotype with a few counts. The chain couples TRBV7-2 to TRBJ2-7; D is uncertain. V was clipped by 5 bases and J by 8 bases, with 10 bases between them. Germline CDR1 SGHTA, CDR2 FQGNSA. This CDR3 is built from 11 residues. In DNA form, the CDR3 reads TGTGCCAGCAGCCCCCATACGCAGCAGTACTTC. Amino acids: CASSPHTQQYF.

The CDR3 loop is CASSEATGGGTQYF. The CDR3 coding sequence is TGTGCCAGCAGTGAAGCGACAGGGGGGGGGACCCAGTACTTC. The J gene is TRBJ2-5, the V gene TRBV6-1; TRBD1 matches at 9 bases. V lost 0 bases and J lost 7; bases outside the gene matches: 3. The CDR3 runs 14 residues. Germline-derived CDR1 and CDR2 are MNHNS and SASEGT.

This clonotype was counted a few times. The J gene is TRBJ2-1, the V gene TRBV6-1, with D perhaps given as TRBD1 or TRBD2 (6 bases each). The CDR3 extends over 14 amino acids. The germline V gene has CDR1 MNHNS and CDR2 SASEGT. Trimming took 7 bases from V and 2 from J, leaving 12 bases between them. The CDR3 nucleotides read TGTGCCAGCACCAAGGGGGAGGCCTACAATGAGCAGTTCTTC. This encodes CASTKGEAYNEQFF.

The chain combines TRBV29-1 with TRBJ2-4; D may correspond to TRBD1 or TRBD2 (5 bases each). The CDR3 length is 13 residues. Germline CDR1 reads SQVTM; CDR2 reads ANQGSEA. The ends were cut back, 3 bases at V and 6 bases at J, with 12 bases in the middle. The CDR3 reads CSVEVTGGNIQYF. In nucleotides, the CDR3 is TGCAGCGTTGAGGTTACTGGGGGAAACATTCAGTACTTC.

V is TRBV11-2 and J is TRBJ1-6; D is unclear. The CDR3 is 15 residues long. In germline, CDR1 is SGHAT, CDR2 FQNNGV. Trimming removed 3 bases at V and 7 bases at J, with 13 bases between. DNA for the CDR3: TGTGCCAGCAGCTTCTTAGGGCAGGAAAATTCACCCCTCCACTTT. It encodes CASSFLGQENSPLHF.

This clonotype was found a few times. V usage is TRBV5-1 and J usage is TRBJ2-2, with D uncertain. The CDR3 totals 16 residues. The V end lost 0 bases, the J end lost 6 bases, and 15 bases lay between the germline ends. CDR1 is SGHRS and CDR2 is YFSETQ in the germline V gene. The CDR3 coding sequence is TGCGCCAGCAGCTTGGAATCCAGTGGAAACCCCGGGGAGCTGTTTTTT. This sequence encodes CASSLESSGNPGELFF.

This clonotype was seen only a few times. The genes are TRBV9 and TRBJ2-3; a possible D gene is TRBD1 (6 bases). Germline V gives CDR1 SGDLS, CDR2 YYNGEE. Trimming took 4 bases from V and 1 from J, leaving 19 bases between them. The CDR3 extends over 17 amino acids. The CDR3 sequence: CASSTTLTGGGTDTQYF. CDR3 DNA sequence: TGTGCCAGCAGCACGACGCTGACAGGAGGTGGCACAGATACGCAGTATTTT.

This clonotype has a single count. The chain links TRBV6-5 to TRBJ2-1; tentative D call: TRBD1 (6 bases). With 6 bases removed from V and 9 bases from J, the gap between germline ends came to 15 bases. This CDR3 region has 13 residues. CDR1 and CDR2 (germline): MNHEY, SVGAGI. As DNA, the CDR3 is TGTGCCAGCAGCAACAGGGATCATGGTGAGCAGTTCTTC. Its translation: CASSNRDHGEQFF.

This clonotype was picked up many times. The V and J genes are TRBV12-3 or TRBV12-4 and TRBJ1-2; D ambiguous. This CDR3 has 13 residues. V was trimmed by 6 bases and J by 6 bases, leaving 14 bases between them. The DNA for the CDR3 is TGTGCCAGCAGACACGGCCCGAATGATGGCTACACCTTC. This codes for CASRHGPNDGYTF.

This sequence joins TRBV6-1 and TRBJ2-1, with D unresolved. Germline V gives CDR1 MNHNS, CDR2 SASEGT. The CDR3 is 14 residues long. Trimming cost V 1 base and J 2 bases, with 6 bases left between them. The CDR3 bases are TGTGCCAGCAGTGAAGTCAGTACCTACAATGAGCAGTTCTTC. Protein: CASSEVSTYNEQFF.

This clonotype came up a few times. The chain recombines TRBV20-1 with TRBJ1-1, with 9 positions matching TRBD1. The germline V gene has CDR1 DFQATT and CDR2 SNEGSKA (reference sequence). This CDR3 spans 13 amino acids. J lost 0 bases, V lost 7 bases, and 3 bases had no gene match. The CDR3 nucleotides are TGCAGTGGAGGACAGGGGATGAACACTGAAGCTTTCTTT. It translates to CSGGQGMNTEAFF.

The rearrangement links TRBV6-2 or TRBV6-3 to TRBJ2-7; the D is unclear. With 1 base removed from V and 0 bases from J, the gap between germline ends came to 16 bases. This CDR3 has 17 amino acids. The germline gives CDR1 MNHEY, CDR2 SVGEGT. The DNA for the CDR3 is TGTGCCAGCAGTTACTTCGCTGGGCAGAATCACTCCTACGAGCAGTACTTC. Translating it yields CASSYFAGQNHSYEQYF.

About this clonotype: A junction end diverges from the germline sequence, so it may reflect a read error. The V and J genes are TRBV2 and TRBJ2-7; D uncertain. This CDR3 is 11 amino acids long. Germline loops: CDR1 SNHLY, CDR2 FYNNEI. The CDR3 sequence: CASSEALQIAF. In DNA form, the CDR3 reads TGTGCCAGCAGTGAAGCGCTCCAGATAGCCTTC.

The chain uses TRBV11-3 and TRBJ2-5, with 8 positions matching TRBD1. The germline CDR1 and CDR2 sequences are SGHNT and YENEEA. Trimming cost V 5 bases and J 7 bases; bases outside gene matches: 12. The CDR3 has 15 residues. CDR3 in amino acids: CASSPRTGPDGTQYF. The CDR3 nucleotides read TGTGCCAGCAGCCCCAGGACAGGGCCCGACGGGACCCAGTACTTC.

The V and J genes are TRBV5-1 and TRBJ1-6; D ambiguous. V lost 0 bases and J lost 3, with 7 bases in between. This CDR3 is 15 amino acids long. Germline CDR1 SGHRS, CDR2 YFSETQ. CDR3 region: CASSLDVNYNSPLHF. The DNA for the CDR3 is TGCGCCAGCAGCTTGGACGTAAACTATAATTCACCCCTCCACTTT.

This chain uses TRBV7-9 with TRBJ2-3, with D maybe TRBD2 (6 bases). Trimming pared 10 bases from V and 4 bases from J, leaving 21 bases between. The CDR3 sequence is 15 residues long. The germline V gene encodes CDR1 SEHNR and CDR2 FQNEAQ (reference sequence). The CDR3 nucleotides read TGTGCCACTCGGCCGGGACTCCGCGGGCCAGATACGCAGTATTTT. Amino acids: CATRPGLRGPDTQYF.

The chain is built from TRBV27 and TRBJ1-4; a weak D match, TRBD1 (5 bases). This CDR3 has 16 residues. CDR1 is MNHEY, CDR2 SMNVEV, per germline (reference sequence). V was pared by 5 bases and J by 4 bases, with 17 bases between. CDR3 sequence: CASSRLVGLVNEKLFF. The DNA for the CDR3 is TGTGCCAGCAGTCGATTGGTGGGACTGGTTAATGAAAAACTGTTTTTT.

V is TRBV20-1 and J is TRBJ1-1, with no clear D. The CDR3 sequence is 14 residues long. V lost 1 base and J 1 base, leaving 10 bases between the germline ends. The germline V gene has CDR1 DFQATT and CDR2 SNEGSKA (reference sequence). The CDR3 loop reads CSARGPVSNTEAFF. The CDR3 DNA is TGCAGTGCTAGAGGTCCAGTCTCGAACACTGAAGCTTTCTTT.

This clonotype has more than one count but fewer than ten. V usage is TRBV10-3 and J usage is TRBJ2-1, with D perhaps TRBD2 (5 bases). V was shortened by 9 bases and J by 4 bases, with 16 bases between the two germline ends. CDR3 length: 14 residues. Germline CDR1 and CDR2: ENHRY and SYGVKD. The CDR3 is CAMSDGIGYNEQFF. The CDR3 coding sequence is TGTGCCATGAGCGACGGGATTGGGTACAATGAGCAGTTCTTC.